This TCR beta chain was found in a study of shared clonotypes between healthy human individuals. CDR3 length equals 14 residues. Germline CDR1 MNHEY, CDR2 SMNVEV (reference sequence). Unmatched junction bases numbered 0, after V lost 5 bases and J lost 2 bases. This clone was seen a handful of times. The same CDR3 also results from other DNA sequences found in this sample. TCRdb's copy holds only in-frame clones and misses some; the assay was immunoSEQ multiplex PCR. Of a few million clones listed, roughly nine tenths were seen once; the top ten hold under 0.15%. This TCR came from a young man in good health. The chain combines TRBV27 with TRBJ1-5; TRBD1 agrees at 10 bases. Material for sequencing was naive CD4+ T cells sorted from blood. Subset defined: CD45RA+ positively selected. This chain's CDR3 is CASSGTGGNQPQHF. The DNA for the CDR3 is TGTGCCAGCAGTGGGACAGGGGGCAATCAGCCCCAGCATTTT.